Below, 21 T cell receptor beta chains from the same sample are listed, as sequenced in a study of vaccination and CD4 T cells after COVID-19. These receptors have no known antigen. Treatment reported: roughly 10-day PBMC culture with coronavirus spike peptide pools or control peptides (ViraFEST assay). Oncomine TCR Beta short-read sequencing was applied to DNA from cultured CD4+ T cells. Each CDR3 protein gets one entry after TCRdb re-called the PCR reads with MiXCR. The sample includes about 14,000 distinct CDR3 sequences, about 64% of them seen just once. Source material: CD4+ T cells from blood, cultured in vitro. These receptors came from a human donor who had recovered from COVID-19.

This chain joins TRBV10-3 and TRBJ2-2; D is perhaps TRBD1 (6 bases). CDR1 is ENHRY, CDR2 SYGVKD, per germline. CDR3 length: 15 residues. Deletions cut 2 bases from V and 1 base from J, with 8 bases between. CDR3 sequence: CAISEGQRNTGELFF. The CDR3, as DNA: TGTGCCATCAGTGAGGGACAGAGGAACACCGGGGAGCTGTTTTTT.

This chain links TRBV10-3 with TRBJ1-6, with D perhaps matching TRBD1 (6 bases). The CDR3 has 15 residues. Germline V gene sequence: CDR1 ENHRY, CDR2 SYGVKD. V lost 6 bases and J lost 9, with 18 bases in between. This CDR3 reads CAIRESVIGGSPLHF. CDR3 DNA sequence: TGTGCCATCAGGGAAAGTGTAATAGGGGGTTCACCCCTCCACTTT.

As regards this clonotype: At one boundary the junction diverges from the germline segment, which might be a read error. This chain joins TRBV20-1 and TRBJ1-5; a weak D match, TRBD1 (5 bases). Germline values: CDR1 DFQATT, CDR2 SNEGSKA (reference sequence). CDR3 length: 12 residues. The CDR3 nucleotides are TGCAGTGCTACAGGGAGCAGTCAGCCCCAGCATTTT. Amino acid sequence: CSATGSSQPQHF.

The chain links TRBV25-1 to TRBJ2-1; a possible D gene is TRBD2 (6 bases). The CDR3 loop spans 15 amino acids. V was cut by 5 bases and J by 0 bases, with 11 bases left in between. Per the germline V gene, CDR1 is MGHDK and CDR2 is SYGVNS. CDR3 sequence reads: CASSRDSNSYNEQFF. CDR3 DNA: TGTGCCAGCAGTCGGGACTCCAACTCCTACAATGAGCAGTTCTTC. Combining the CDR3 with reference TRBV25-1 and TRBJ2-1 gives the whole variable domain EADIYQTPRYLVIGTGKKITLECSQTMGHDKMYWYQQDPGMELHLIHYSYGVNSTEKGDLSSESTVSRIRTEHFPLTLESARPSHTSQYLCASSRDSNSYNEQFFGPGTRLTVL.

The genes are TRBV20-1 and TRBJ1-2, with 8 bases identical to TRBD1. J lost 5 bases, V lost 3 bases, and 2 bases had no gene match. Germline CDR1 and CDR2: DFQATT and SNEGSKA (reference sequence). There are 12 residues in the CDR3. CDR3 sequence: CSARGQAYGYTF. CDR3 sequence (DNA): TGCAGTGCTAGGGGACAGGCTTATGGCTACACCTTC.

CDR3 in DNA: TGTGCCAGCAGCTTCTCAGGGGTGGGCAATGAGCAGTTCTTC. This translates into CASSFSGVGNEQFF. The chain recombines TRBV7-3 with TRBJ2-1, with D possibly matching TRBD1 (6 bases). The CDR3 sequence is 14 residues long. Trimming took off 3 bases at V and 6 bases at J, with 12 bases between the two ends. From germline, CDR1 is SGHTA and CDR2 FQGTGA.

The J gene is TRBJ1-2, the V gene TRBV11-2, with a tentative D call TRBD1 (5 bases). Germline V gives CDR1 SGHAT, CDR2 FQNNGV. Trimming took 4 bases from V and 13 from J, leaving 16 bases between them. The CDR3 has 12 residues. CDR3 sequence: CASSSPGPKVTF. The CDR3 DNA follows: TGTGCCAGCAGCTCTCCGGGGCCTAAAGTCACCTTC.

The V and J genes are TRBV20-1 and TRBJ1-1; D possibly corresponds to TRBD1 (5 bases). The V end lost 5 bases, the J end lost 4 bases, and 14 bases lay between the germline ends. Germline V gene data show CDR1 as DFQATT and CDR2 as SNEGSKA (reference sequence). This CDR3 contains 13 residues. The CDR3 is CSAHAQGSTEAFF. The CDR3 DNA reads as TGCAGTGCTCACGCTCAGGGTTCCACTGAAGCTTTCTTT.

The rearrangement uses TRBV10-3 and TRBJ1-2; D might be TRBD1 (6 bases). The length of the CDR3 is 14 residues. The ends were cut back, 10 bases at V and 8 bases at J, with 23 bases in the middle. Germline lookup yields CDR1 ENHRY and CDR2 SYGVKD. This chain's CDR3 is CASSSTGTSGGYTF. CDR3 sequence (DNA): TGTGCCAGCAGCTCCACCGGGACAAGCGGCGGCTACACCTTC.

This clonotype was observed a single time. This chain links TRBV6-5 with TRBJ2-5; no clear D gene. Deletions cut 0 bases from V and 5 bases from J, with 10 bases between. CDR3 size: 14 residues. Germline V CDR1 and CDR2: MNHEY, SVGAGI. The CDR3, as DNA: TGTGCCAGCAGTTACTCTAATGCGATGGAGACCCAGTACTTC. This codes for CASSYSNAMETQYF.

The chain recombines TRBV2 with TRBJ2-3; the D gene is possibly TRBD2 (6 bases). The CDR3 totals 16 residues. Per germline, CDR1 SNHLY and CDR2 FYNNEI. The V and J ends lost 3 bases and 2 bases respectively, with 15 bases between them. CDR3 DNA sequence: TGTGCCAGCAGTGATAATAGCGGACCAACCACAGATACGCAGTATTTT. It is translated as CASSDNSGPTTDTQYF.

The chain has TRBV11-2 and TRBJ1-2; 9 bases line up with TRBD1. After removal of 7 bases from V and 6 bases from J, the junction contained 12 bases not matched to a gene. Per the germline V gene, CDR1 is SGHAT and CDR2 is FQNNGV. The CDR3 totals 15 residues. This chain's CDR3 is CASTLSLGQGDGYTF. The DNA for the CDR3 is TGTGCCAGCACCCTAAGTCTGGGACAGGGAGATGGCTACACCTTC.

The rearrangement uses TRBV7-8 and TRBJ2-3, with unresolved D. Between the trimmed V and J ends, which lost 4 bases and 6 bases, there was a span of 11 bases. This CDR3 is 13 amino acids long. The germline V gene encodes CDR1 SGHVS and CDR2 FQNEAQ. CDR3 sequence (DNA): TGTGCCAGCAGCTCGAGGCGGTCGGATACGCAGTATTTT. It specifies CASSSRRSDTQYF.

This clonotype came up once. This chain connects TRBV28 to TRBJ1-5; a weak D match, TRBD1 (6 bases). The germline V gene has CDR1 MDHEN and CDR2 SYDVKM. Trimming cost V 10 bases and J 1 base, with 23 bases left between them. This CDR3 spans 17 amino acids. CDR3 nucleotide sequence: TGTGCCACCAAGCCGGACAGAGGACTTCAAAGCAATCAGCCCCAGCATTTT. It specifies CATKPDRGLQSNQPQHF.

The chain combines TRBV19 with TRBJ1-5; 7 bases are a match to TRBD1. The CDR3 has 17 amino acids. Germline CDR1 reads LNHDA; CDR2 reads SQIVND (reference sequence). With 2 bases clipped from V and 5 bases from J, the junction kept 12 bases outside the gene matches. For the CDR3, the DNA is TGTGCCAGTAGTATAATTCCCGGACAGGCTGTGGATCAGCCCCAGCATTTT. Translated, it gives CASSIIPGQAVDQPQHF. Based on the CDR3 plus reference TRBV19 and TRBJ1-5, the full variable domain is DGGITQSPKYLFRKEGQNVTLSCEQNLNHDAMYWYRQDPGQGLRLIYYSQIVNDFQKGDIAEGYSVSREKKESFPLTVTSAQKNPTAFYLCASSIIPGQAVDQPQHFGDGTRLSIL.

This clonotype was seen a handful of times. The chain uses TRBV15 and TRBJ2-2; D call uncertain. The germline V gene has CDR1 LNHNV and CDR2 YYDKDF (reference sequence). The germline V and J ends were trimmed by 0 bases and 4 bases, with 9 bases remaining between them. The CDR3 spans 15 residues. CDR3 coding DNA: TGTGCCACCAGCAGAGACTTCCCCAGCACCGGGGAGCTGTTTTTT. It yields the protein CATSRDFPSTGELFF.

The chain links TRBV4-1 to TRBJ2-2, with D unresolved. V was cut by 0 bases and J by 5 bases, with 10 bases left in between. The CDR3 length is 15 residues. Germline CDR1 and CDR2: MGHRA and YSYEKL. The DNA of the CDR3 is TGCGCCAGCAGCCAAGATATGAGGCAAACCGGGGAGCTGTTTTTT. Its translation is CASSQDMRQTGELFF.

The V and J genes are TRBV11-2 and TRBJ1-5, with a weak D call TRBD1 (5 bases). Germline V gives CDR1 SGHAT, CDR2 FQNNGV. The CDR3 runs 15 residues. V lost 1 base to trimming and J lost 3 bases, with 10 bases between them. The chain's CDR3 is CASSLGGRFNQPQHF. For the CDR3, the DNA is TGTGCCAGCAGCTTAGGGGGCAGGTTCAATCAGCCCCAGCATTTT.

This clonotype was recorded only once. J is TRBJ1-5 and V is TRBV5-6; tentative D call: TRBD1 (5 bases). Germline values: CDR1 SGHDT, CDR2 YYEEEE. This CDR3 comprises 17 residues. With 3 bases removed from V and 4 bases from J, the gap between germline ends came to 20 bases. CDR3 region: CASSSHGGSQENQPQHF. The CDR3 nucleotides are TGTGCCAGCAGCTCCCATGGGGGGAGTCAGGAGAATCAGCCCCAGCATTTT.

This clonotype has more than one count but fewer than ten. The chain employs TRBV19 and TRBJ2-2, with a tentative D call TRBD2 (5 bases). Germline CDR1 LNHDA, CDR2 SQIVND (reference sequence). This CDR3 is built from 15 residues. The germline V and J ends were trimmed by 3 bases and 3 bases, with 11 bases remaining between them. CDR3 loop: CASSMSGSHTGELFF. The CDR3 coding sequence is TGTGCCAGTAGTATGTCGGGGAGCCACACCGGGGAGCTGTTTTTT. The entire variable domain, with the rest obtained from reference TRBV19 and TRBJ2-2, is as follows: DGGITQSPKYLFRKEGQNVTLSCEQNLNHDAMYWYRQDPGQGLRLIYYSQIVNDFQKGDIAEGYSVSREKKESFPLTVTSAQKNPTAFYLCASSMSGSHTGELFFGEGSRLTVL.

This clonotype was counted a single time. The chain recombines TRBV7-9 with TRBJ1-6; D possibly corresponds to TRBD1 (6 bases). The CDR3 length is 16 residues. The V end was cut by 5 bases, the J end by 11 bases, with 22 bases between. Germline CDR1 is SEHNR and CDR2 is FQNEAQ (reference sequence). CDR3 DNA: TGTGCCAGCAGCCTCTTCATGGGGGGCGAAATCACACCCCTCCACTTT. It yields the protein CASSLFMGGEITPLHF.